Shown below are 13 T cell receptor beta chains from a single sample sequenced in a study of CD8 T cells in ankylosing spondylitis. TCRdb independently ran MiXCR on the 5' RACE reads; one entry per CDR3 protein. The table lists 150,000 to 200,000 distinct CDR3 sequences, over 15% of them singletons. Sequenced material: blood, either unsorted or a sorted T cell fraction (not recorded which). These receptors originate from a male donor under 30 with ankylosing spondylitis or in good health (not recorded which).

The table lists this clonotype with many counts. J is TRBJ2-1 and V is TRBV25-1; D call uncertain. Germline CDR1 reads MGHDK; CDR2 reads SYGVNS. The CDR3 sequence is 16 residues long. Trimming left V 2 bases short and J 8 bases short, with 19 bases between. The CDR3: CASSEIGPLPPYEQFF. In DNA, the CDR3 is TGTGCCAGCAGTGAAATAGGGCCGCTGCCCCCCTATGAGCAGTTCTTC.

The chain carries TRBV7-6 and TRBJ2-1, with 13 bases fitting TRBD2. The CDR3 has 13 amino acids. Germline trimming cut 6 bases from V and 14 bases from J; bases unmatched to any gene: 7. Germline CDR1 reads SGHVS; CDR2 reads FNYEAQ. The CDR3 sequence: CASSLTGTSGEFF. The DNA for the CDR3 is TGTGCCAGCAGTCTCACCGGGACTAGCGGGGAGTTCTTC.

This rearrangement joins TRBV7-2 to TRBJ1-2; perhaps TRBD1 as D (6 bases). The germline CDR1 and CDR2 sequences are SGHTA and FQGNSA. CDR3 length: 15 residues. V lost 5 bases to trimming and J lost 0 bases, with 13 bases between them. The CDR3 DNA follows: TGTGCCAGCAGCCCCGTACGACAGGCTAACTATGGCTACACCTTC. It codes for CASSPVRQANYGYTF.

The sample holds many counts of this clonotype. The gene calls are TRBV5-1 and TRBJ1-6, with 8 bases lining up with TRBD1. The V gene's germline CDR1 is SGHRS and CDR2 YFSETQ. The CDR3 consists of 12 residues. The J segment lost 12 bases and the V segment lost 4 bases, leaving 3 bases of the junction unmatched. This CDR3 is CASSIDRGPLHF. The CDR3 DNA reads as TGCGCCAGCAGCATTGACAGGGGACCCCTCCACTTT.

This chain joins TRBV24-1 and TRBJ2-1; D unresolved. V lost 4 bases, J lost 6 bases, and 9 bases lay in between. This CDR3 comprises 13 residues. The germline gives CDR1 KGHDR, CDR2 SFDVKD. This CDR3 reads CATSDLGFNEQFF. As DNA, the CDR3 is TGTGCCACCAGTGACCTGGGCTTCAATGAGCAGTTCTTC.

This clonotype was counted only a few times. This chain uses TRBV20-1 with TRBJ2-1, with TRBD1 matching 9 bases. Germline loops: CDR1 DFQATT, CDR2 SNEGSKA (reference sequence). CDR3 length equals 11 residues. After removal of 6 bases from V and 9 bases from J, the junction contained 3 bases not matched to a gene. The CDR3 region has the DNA TGCAGTGCCGGGACAGGGAGTGAGCAGTTCTTC. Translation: CSAGTGSEQFF.

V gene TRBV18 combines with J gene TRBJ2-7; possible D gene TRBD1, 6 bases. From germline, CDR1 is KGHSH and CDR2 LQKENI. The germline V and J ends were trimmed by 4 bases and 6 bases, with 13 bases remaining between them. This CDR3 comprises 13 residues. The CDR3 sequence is CASSLHAQGEQYF. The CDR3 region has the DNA TGTGCCAGCTCACTCCACGCACAGGGCGAGCAGTACTTC.

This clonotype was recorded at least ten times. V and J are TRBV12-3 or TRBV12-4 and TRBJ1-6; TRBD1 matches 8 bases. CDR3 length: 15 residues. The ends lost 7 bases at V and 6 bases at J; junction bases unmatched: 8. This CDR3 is CASTRTGQANSPLHF. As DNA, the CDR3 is TGTGCCAGCACCCGTACGGGACAGGCTAATTCACCCCTCCACTTT.

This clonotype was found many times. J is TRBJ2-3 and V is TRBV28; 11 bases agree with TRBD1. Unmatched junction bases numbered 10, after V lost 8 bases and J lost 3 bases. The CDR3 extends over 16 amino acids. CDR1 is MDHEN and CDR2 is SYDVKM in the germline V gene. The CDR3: CASSVGQGARTDTQYF. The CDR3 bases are TGTGCCAGCTCCGTCGGACAGGGGGCGCGGACAGATACGCAGTATTTT.

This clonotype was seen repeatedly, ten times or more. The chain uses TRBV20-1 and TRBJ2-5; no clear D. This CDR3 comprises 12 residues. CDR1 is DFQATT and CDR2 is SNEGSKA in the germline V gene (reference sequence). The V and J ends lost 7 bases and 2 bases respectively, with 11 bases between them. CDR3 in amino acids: CSGRAPQETQYF. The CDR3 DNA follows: TGCAGTGGAAGAGCCCCTCAAGAGACCCAGTACTTC.

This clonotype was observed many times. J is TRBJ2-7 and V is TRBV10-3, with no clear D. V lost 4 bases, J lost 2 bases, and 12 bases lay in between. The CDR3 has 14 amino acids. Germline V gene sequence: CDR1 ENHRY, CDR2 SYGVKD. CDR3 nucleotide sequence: TGTGCCATCAGTGGGGTTGGCGGACCCTACGAGCAGTACTTC. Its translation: CAISGVGGPYEQYF.

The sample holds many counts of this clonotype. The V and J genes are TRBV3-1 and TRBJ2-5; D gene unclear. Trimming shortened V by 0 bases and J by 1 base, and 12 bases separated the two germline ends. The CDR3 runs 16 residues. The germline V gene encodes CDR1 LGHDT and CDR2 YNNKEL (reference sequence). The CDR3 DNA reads TGTGCCAGCAGCCAAGACCCCCCCACAAGCCAAGAGACCCAGTACTTC. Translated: CASSQDPPTSQETQYF.

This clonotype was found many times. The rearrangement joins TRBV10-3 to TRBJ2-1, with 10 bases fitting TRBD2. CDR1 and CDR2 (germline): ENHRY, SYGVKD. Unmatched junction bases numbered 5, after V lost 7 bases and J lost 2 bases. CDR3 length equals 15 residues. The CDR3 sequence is CAITPGLAPYNEQFF. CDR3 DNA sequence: TGTGCCATCACGCCGGGACTAGCGCCCTACAATGAGCAGTTCTTC.